This TCR beta chain was documented in a study of cytomegalovirus exposure and HLA in healthy donors (dated by TCRdb to between 2016 and 2019). General notes on the study: According to an earlier analysis of a few hundred of the donors, 150 million to 200 million T cells yielded roughly 100 million unique TCR beta sequences and roughly 280 Gb of sequence data. An early release covering just under 650 HLA-typed donors comprised 250 to 350 gigabases of sequencing data and approximately 80 million unique TCR sequences. The genetic ancestry cluster associated with self-reported Caucasian donors included about 84% of the approximately 430 genotyped donors. The study aimed to test whether signatures of past pathogen exposure could be identified by cataloging public T cell receptors. The T cell repertoires of several hundred subjects were profiled by immunosequencing and related to cytomegalovirus serostatus. In addition to the first cohort of approximately 650 subjects, a separate validation cohort of over 90 different subjects was used. The study combined high-throughput TCR immunosequencing, statistical association of individual TCRs with disease status, and machine learning to predict cytomegalovirus infection status. A later analysis re-examined previously published TCR beta repertoires from roughly 720 donors and added high-resolution HLA genotyping to investigate patterns of TCR occurrence. Rather than drawing on any new phenotypic data, the later analysis identified candidate immune exposures from TCR beta sequences and the way those sequences occurred across donors. An earlier analysis of fewer than 750 of the donors used high-throughput TCR beta sequencing to judge whether each TCR beta V gene segment behaved as functional or pseudogenic. Donor age, sex, ethnicity and CMV serostatus were compiled together with the repertoire data. A later genetic analysis used genome-wide SNP genotypes for about 65% of the 666 donors, treating that subset as a discovery cohort. Every discovery cohort repertoire had been produced on one sequencing platform. HLA typing covered class I and class II loci at four-digit resolution. The number of donors typed differed by locus, with about 629-640 for A, B, C, DRB1 and DQB1, 522 for DQA1, over 600 for DPA1, and around 450 for DPB1. Roughly 5 DR-DQ haplotypes were treated as single units for association and clustering because of strong linkage in the cohort. Among roughly 370 genotyped donors of the cohort, an average of around 240,000 unique TCR beta nucleotide sequences were sequenced per donor, around 18% of them non-productive. Broad study findings and their caveats: V-gene and J-gene trimming of TCR beta chains was associated with a missense DCLRE1C variant in a later genetic analysis, and the association was replicated in an independent cohort. According to a later analysis, TCR association rates differed among HLA loci, with DRB1 alleles showing the most associated TCRs and HLA-C alleles showing the fewest. In a later analysis, HLA-associated TCR beta chains were found to be more clonally expanded and to have lower generation probabilities than equally common non-associated chains. In a later analysis, around 15,000 TCR beta sequences were associated with specific HLA alleles at a false discovery rate of 0.05. In a later analysis, several top co-occurrence clusters were reported to appear linked to parvovirus B19, influenza, CMV and Epstein-Barr virus. Compared with the roughly 710-donor mean, donors in an Asian-associated ancestry cluster had fewer N-insertions in productive TCRs, according to a later genetic analysis. Linkage disequilibrium might explain the correlated functional status among segregating V segments, but an unknown experimental factor could not be excluded. In an earlier analysis of more than 450 of the donors, most TCR beta V segments were observed in productive rearrangements about 90% or about 30% of the time, broadly matching IMGT annotations. A few of the identified cytomegalovirus-associated TCR beta chains were confirmed in vitro to be specific for cytomegalovirus antigens. Most CMV-associated TCR beta chains appeared to be HLA-restricted in a later analysis, and the HLA associations seemed to be driven largely by CMV exposure. In this cohort, only TCR beta chains were sequenced, and detectable features were limited by the absence of alpha or paired-chain data. A total of 150 or so TCR beta chains were listed by the study as associated with cytomegalovirus. The sequencing pipeline was judged likely to have produced a cluster of highly shared sequence variants as a technical artifact. The classifier was reported to diagnose cytomegalovirus status with high specificity and sensitivity in both the original cohort and the validation cohort. A further reported finding was that TCR beta sequences accurately predicted the HLA-A and HLA-B alleles for most subjects in the first cohort. The only immune exposure information available for the cohort was CMV serostatus. According to the authors, the approach could potentially be generalized to other disease states and immunological phenotypes. The 87-base-pair reads could not distinguish some IMGT-functional V segments, including TRBV6-2 and TRBV6-3, so those segments were excluded. Assigning TCR associations to individual alleles was difficult when HLA alleles, especially DR and DQ, strongly co-occurred. Because HLA typing was unavailable for some donors at each locus, only the typed subset was used in association tests. While some public TCRs were present in many individuals, most TCR sequences turned up only very rarely across donors. The earlier analysis of a few hundred of the donors excluded 15 to 20 rarely observed V segments, including chromosome 9 orphons, because counts were too low. The presence/absence analyses assumed that sequencing depth was roughly uniform across donors, and that assumption may not be true.

Libraries were prepared through the immunoSEQ multiplex PCR assay. For the multiplex PCR, a mixture combining 60 forward primers for TCR Vbeta segments and 13 reverse primers for TCR Jbeta segments was used. Amplification of the CDR3 region of rearranged TCR beta genes was performed with a multiplex PCR assay on genomic DNA. The amplified TCR beta libraries were sequenced on the Illumina HiSeq System as 87-base-pair reads. On the study's bioinformatics: Across the 700 or so repertoires, a later analysis counted roughly 77 million unique TCR beta chains, approximately 10 million of which were shared by at least two donors. To remove PCR and sequencing errors, raw reads were error-corrected and collapsed into unique sequences using a nearest-neighbor algorithm that merged closely related sequences. V, D and J gene segments were assigned by aligning CDR3 sequences to IMGT reference sequences. For a sequence to be retained, a match of at least six nucleotides was required to both a V gene segment and a J gene segment. Rearrangements were classified as productive when the CDR3 lacked stop codons and remained in frame with V and J, and all other rearrangements were classified as non-productive. CDR3 was defined by IMGT convention, running from the second conserved V-encoded cysteine to the conserved J-encoded phenylalanine. Sequences without an unambiguous match to a single V gene segment were excluded from the earlier analysis of almost 600 of the donors. In an earlier analysis of approximately 500 of the donors, a V segment was called functional when productive rearrangements were above 56.7%, and segregating when the standard deviation between donors exceeded 5%. To diagnose cytomegalovirus status from the catalog of TCR beta chain sequences, a statistical classification framework was built. In a later analysis, V and J genes were assigned by comparing TCR nucleotide sequences against IMGT/GENE-DB human TR gene sequences. Using the TCRdist pipeline, a later analysis assigned CDR3 sequences along with most-parsimonious VDJ recombination scenarios. In a later analysis, every TCR beta chain was defined by the combination of its CDR3 amino acid sequence and its V-gene family, and reads without a unique V-gene family were dropped. A later analysis removed 500 to 600 highly shared, low-generation-probability nucleotide sequences to deal with suspected cross-contamination and a sequencing artifact. In a later analysis, a clonal expansion index was calculated for each public chain from normalized within-repertoire ranks of inferred template counts. In a later analysis, generation probabilities were computed with a VDJ recombination model fitted to out-of-frame rearrangements, and the resulting probabilities were checked against IGoR. In a later analysis, TCR-TCR, TCR-HLA and TCR-CMV co-occurrence was scored with hypergeometric tests, and a repertoire-size bias correction was applied to TCR pairs. False discovery rates were estimated in a later analysis by permuting HLA or CMV assignments 20 times. In a later analysis, co-occurring TCRs were grouped using DBSCAN, with TCRdist sequence similarity added in when clustering inside HLA-allele-positive subsets. Repertoires with fewer than 30,000 or more than 120,000 public chains were left out of co-occurrence clustering, as were a few repertoires with anomalous nucleotide sharing. Drawn from immuneACCESS, this table holds only the in-frame rearrangements with V and J called that TCRdb kept. Clones are partly lost; checked studies trace under half to an unresolved V gene and leave the rest unexplained. V and J calls and clone size are copied from that table; D and trimming were computed from the DNA. The sample records around 140,000 clones, around 77% of which are singletons. The ten top clones hold over 0.9% of the sample.

V loses 7 bases of germline sequence and J loses 5 bases, and the interval between the two ends is 14 bases. The CDR3 measures 13 amino acids from cysteine to phenylalanine. The only DNA kept is the CDR3, 39 bases in frame from the first base. In the germline V gene, CDR1 corresponds to SQVTM and CDR2 to ANQGSEA. About this clone: Its antigen is still unknown. No per-base quality is available; no much larger clone lies one base away.

In total, 600 or so healthy bone marrow donors made up the cohort. All cohort members were sampled while nominally healthy, although unrecorded immune exposures were likely present. The donor tested CMV seronegative, placing the donor among the roughly 400 seronegative members of the cohort. Each donor provided a peripheral blood sample, and peripheral blood mononuclear cells were used for TCR beta sequencing. The Qiagen DNeasy Blood Extraction Kit was used to extract genomic DNA from the blood cell samples. The rearrangement combines TRBV29-1 with TRBJ1-4; the D region possibly corresponds to TRBD1 (5 bases align). The sample was PBMCs. The receptor's source is a woman aged 60-70 years in good health and CMV-seronegative. In nucleotides, the sequence is TGCAGCGCCCAGAAGGGGCGAAATGAAAAACTGTTTTTT. This codes for CSAQKGRNEKLFF. Here the CDR3 is joined to the reference TRBV29-1 and TRBJ1-4 genes, and the full variable domain is: SAVISQKPSRDICQRGTSLTIQCQVDSQVTMMFWYRQQPGQSLTLIATANQGSEATYESGFVIDKFPISRPNLTFSTLTVSNMSPEDSSIYLCSAQKGRNEKLFFGSGTQLSVL.